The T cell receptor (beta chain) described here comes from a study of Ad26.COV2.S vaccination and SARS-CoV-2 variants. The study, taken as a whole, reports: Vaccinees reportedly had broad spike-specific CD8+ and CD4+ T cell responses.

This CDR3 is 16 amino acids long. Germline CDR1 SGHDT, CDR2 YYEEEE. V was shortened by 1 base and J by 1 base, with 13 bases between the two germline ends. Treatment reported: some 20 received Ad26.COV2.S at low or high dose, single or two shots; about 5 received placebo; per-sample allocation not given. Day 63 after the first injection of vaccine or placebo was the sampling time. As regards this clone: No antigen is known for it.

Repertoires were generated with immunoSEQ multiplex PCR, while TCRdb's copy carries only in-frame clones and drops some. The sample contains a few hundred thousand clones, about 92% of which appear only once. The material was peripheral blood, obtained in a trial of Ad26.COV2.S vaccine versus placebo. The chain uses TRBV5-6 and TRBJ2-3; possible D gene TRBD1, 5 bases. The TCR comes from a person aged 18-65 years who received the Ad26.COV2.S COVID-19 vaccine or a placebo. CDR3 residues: CASSLRMGPGTDTQYF. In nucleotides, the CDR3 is TGTGCCAGCAGCTTGCGTATGGGGCCTGGCACAGATACGCAGTATTTT.